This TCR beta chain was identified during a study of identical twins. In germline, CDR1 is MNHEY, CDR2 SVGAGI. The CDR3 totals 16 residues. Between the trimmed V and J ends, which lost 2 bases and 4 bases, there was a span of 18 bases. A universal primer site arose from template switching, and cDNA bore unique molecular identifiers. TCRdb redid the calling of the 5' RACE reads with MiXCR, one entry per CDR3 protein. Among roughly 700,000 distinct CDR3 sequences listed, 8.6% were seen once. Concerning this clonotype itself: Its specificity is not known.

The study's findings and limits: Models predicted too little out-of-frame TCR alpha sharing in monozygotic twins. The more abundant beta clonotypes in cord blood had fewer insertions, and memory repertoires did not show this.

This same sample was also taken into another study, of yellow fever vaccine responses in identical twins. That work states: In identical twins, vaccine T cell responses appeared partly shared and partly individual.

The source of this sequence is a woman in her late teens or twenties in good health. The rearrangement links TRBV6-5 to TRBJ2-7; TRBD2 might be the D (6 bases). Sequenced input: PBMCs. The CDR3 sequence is CASSYPRVAGYYEQYF. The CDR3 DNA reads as TGTGCCAGCAGTTACCCCAGGGTCGCGGGGTATTACGAGCAGTACTTC.